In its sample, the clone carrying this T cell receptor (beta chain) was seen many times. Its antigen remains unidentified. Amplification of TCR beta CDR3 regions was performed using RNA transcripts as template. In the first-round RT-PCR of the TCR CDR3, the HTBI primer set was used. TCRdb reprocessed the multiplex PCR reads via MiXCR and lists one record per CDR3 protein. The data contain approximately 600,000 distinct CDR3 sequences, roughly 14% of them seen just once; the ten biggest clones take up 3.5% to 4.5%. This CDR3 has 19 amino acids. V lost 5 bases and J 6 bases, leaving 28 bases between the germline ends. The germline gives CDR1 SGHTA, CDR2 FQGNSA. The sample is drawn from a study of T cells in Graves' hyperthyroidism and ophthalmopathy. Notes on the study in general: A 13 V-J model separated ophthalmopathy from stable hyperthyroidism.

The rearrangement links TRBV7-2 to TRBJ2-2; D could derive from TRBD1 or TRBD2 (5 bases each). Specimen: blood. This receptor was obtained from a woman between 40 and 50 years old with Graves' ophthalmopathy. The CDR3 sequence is CASSPRTGTPIAHSGELFF. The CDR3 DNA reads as TGTGCCAGCAGCCCTAGGACCGGGACCCCAATAGCCCATTCCGGGGAGCTGTTTTTT.